This T cell receptor beta chain emerged from a study of response to subunit inactivated influenza vaccine. General study points: Each seasonal influenza vaccination, the authors suggested, recruits few new T cells.

This CDR3 region has 13 residues. Germline CDR1 MNHEY, CDR2 SVGEGT. The germline V and J ends were trimmed by 3 bases and 10 bases, with 15 bases remaining between them. TCRdb re-derived calls from the RT-PCR reads in MiXCR, one entry per CDR3 protein. This sample yields roughly 570,000 distinct CDR3 sequences, of which over 10% are seen a single time; 13% belongs to the top ten. To note about this clonotype: Antigen unknown.

This sample comprised PBMCs from blood, obtained 40 to 50 days after vaccination. The chain has TRBV6-2 or TRBV6-3 and TRBJ1-1; D might be TRBD1 (6 bases). The origin of this receptor is a man in his fifties or sixties who received an inactivated influenza vaccine. The CDR3 here is CASSYNGGLGAFF. In DNA, the CDR3 is TGTGCCAGCAGTTATAACGGGGGGCTCGGAGCTTTCTTT.